The entry below describes one T cell receptor (beta chain). The data were obtained in a study of T cell repertoires in cytomegalovirus infection. The V segment lost 3 bases and the J segment 3 bases; nucleotides outside the gene matches: 4. Germline assignment: CDR1 ENHRY and CDR2 SYGVKD. The CDR3 is made up of 14 amino acids. TCRdb redid the calling of the reads with MiXCR, one entry per CDR3 protein. The table includes approximately 500,000 distinct CDR3 sequences, approximately 15% detected once. The sequenced material came from CD8+ T cells from PBMCs. The J gene is TRBJ1-2, the V gene TRBV10-3; 7 bases map to TRBD1. This TCR came from a human donor in good health (CMV status not recorded). Some clones in this sample may be carry-over from other donors' samples. The CDR3 DNA sequence: TGTGCCATCAGTGAAGACAGGGTTGACTATGGCTACACCTTC. Residues: CAISEDRVDYGYTF.